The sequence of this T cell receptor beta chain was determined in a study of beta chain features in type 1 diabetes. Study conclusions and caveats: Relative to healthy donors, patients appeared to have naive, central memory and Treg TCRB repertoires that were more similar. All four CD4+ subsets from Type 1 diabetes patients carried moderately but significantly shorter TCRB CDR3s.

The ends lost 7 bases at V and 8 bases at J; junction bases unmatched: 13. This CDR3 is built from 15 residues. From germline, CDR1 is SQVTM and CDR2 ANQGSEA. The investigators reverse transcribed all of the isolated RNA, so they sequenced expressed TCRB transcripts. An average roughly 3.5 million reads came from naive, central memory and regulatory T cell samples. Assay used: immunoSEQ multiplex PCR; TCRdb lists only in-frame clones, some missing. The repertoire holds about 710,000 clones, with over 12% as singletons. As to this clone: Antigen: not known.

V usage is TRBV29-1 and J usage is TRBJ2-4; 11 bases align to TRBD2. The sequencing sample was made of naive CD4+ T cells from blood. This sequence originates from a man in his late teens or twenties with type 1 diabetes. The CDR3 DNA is TGCAGCGCCTGGGGTAGCGGGGGGGCCGCGGACATTCAGTACTTC. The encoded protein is CSAWGSGGAADIQYF.